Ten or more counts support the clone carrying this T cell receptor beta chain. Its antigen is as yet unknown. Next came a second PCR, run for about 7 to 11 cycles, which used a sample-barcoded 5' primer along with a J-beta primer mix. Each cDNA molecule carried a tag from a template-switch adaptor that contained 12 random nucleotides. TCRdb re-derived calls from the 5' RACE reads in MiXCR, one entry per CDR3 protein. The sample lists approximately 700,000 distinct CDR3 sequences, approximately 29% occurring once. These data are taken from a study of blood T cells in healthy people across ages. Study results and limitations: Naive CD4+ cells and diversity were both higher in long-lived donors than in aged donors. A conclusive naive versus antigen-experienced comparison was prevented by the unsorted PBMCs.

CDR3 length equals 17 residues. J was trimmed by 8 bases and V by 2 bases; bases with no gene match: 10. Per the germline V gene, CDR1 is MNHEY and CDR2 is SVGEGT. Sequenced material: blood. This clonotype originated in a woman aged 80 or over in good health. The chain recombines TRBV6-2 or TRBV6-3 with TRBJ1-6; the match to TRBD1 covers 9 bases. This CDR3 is CASSYRPGQGQYSPLHF. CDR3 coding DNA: TGTGCCAGCAGTTACCGGCCGGGACAGGGACAATATTCACCCCTCCACTTT.